The clone carrying this TCR beta chain was recorded a few times. Its matching antigen is unknown. A much larger clonotype is one base distant, so this may be a read error. Without any cell sorting, about 19-31 mg of bulk tissue yielded co-extracted RNA and DNA. This sample was taken from a study of tumor-infiltrating lymphocytes in primary liver carcinoma. Across the whole study: The tumors, T1-T3 N0M0 lesions, were 4.2 to 10 cm across. Productive TCRbeta read counts per sample ran from roughly 3.5 to 7.1 million and were similar across tissue types. Study observations and caveats: Tumors carried a top-250-clone fraction significantly exceeding that of blood (p = 0.039). Among the pair types, tumor region pairs showed more overlap than tumor-adjacent and tumor-blood pairs.

Making TCR beta cDNA involved around 500 ng total RNA and a constant-region primer. Employing slightly modified ARM-PCR, three nested multiplex PCR rounds were run, and these gave rise to the TCR beta libraries. Use of TRBV1-TRBV30 forward primers with a C-beta reverse primer characterized the first two PCR rounds, which lasted about 10 cycles each. TCRdb itself ran the multiplex PCR reads through MiXCR, one entry per CDR3 protein. The table shows 90,000 to 150,000 distinct CDR3 sequences, with around 65% occurring only once. Trimming cost V 0 bases and J 2 bases, with 9 bases left between them. CDR1 and CDR2 (germline): SQVTM, ANQGSEA. The CDR3 spans 14 residues.

The sample comprised tumor-adjacent normal liver tissue. This clonotype originated in a woman aged 60-75 years with primary liver carcinoma and hepatitis B virus infection. The chain combines TRBV29-1 with TRBJ2-3, with D unresolved. CDR3 sequence: CSVEDGSATDTQYF. CDR3 bases: TGCAGCGTTGAAGATGGGTCGGCCACAGATACGCAGTATTTT.